Listed below are T cell receptor beta chains from one sample, sequenced in a study of cytomegalovirus exposure and HLA in healthy donors. Profiled with immunoSEQ multiplex PCR; TCRdb holds only in-frame clones, not every one. Of 200,000 to 250,000 clones detected, over 70% appear once; the ten largest clones hold under 0.85%. The sample comprised PBMCs. These receptors came from a boy between 2 and 10 years old in good health and CMV-seronegative. Each CDR3 is given without its conserved first and last residue.

v_call cdr3_aa
TRBV30 AWTWLAGTDTQY
TRBV18 ASSLTGTVNTGELF
TRBV6-1 ASSGGTSGSVYEQY
TRBV4-1 ASSQDFGETTEAF
TRBV9 ASSVAGTSQETQY
TRBV7-6 ASSLGSRANTGELF
TRBV6-1 ASSELVGEGEQF
TRBV4-2 ASSQEHSPEGEQF
TRBV13 ASILDRILPRGNQPQH
TRBV7-3 ASSPSAGELF
TRBV5-1 ASSPEVVYYEQY
TRBV19 ASSIGGSNYGYT
TRBV6-1 ASSESGGTNEKLF
TRBV9 ASSVAEGLTYEQY
TRBV13 ASSLRTSTGELF
TRBV5-8 ASSFSGFSGELF
TRBV6-1 ASSEQPGQSTDTQY
TRBV9 ASSVMVGEGFGHQPQH
TRBV5-1 ASSFYTSGSSYNEQF
TRBV4-1 ASSQDWGSGTEAF
TRBV7-9 SSSLGGQPQH
TRBV7-9 ASSLGRWNTEAF
TRBV14 ASTLAGGRYNEQF
TRBV7-9 ASTLSGQLNTEAF
TRBV6-1 ASTEGSGGGDEQF
TRBV2 ASSGQGPNTEAF
TRBV14 ASSQVRGSYGYT
TRBV9 ASSVASGSNSPLH
TRBV2 ASQRENQPQH
TRBV27 ASSLGLAYEQY
TRBV13 ASSSSGTSSYEQY
TRBV9 ASSVGGTGGYEQY
TRBV6-1 ASSETGTRNAEQY
TRBV7-9 ASSLGTSGFTGELF
TRBV25-1 ASSDRTSGGAAYNEQF
TRBV4-2 ASSQGTGKELHNTGELF
TRBV5-6 ASSTVGQGPYYGYT
TRBV28 ASSFRGRWGYGYT
TRBV5-8 ASSFLQGVYEQY
TRBV9 ASSQGQFTDTQY
TRBV27 ASSLTYRLAAYEQY
TRBV4-1 ASRPDDNSNYGYT
TRBV25-1 ASSEGGSRFRAEAF
TRBV21-1 ASLRRGATEAF
TRBV4-1 ASSQELGRGQPQH
TRBV11-3 ASSLSGQAF